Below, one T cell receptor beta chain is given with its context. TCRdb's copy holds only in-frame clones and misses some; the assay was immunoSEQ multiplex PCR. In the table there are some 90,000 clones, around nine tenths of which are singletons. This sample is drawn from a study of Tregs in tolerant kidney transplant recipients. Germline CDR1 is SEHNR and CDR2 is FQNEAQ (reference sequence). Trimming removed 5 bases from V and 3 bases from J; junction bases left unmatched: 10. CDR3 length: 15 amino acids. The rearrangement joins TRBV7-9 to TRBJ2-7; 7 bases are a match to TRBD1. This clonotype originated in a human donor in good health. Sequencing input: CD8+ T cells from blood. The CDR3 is CASSPRQGPVYEQYF. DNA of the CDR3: TGTGCCAGCAGCCCAAGACAGGGTCCGGTCTACGAGCAGTACTTC.